The rows below give T cell receptor beta chains drawn from one sample of a study of graft-versus-host responses after intestinal transplantation. Generated by immunoSEQ multiplex PCR, the TCRdb table keeps only in-frame clones and is missing some. The sample yields over 8,500 clones, around 28% seen once. This specimen was alloreactive CD8+ T cells from a mixed lymphocyte reaction culture, taken before transplantation. Every receptor here comes from a human patient who was an organ donor for intestinal transplantation. The CDR3 runs from the conserved cysteine through the conserved F or W. A D gene is named only where the DNA matches it firmly. Not every row has a clone size; where given, it reads once, few, many or a size class.

CDR3nt: TGTGCCAGCAGCCAAGAACGGGTACGGAACACTGAAGCTTTCTTT
CDR3aa: CASSQERVRNTEAFF
j_gene: TRBJ1-1
v_gene: TRBV14
abundance: NA
d_gene: NA

CDR3nt: TGTGCCAGCAGTTTGGGCTACAATGAGCAGTTCTTC
CDR3aa: CASSLGYNEQFF
j_gene: TRBJ2-1
v_gene: TRBV27
abundance: once
d_gene: NA

CDR3nt: TGTGCCAGCAGTGAACTTCTGCTAGCGGGGGACACGAGCTCCTACAATGAGCAGTTCTTC
CDR3aa: CASSELLLAGDTSSYNEQFF
j_gene: TRBJ2-1
v_gene: TRBV2
abundance: medium-sized
d_gene: TRBD2

CDR3nt: TGCGCCAGCAGCCAAGAGGGACAGGGAAACATTCAGTACTTC
CDR3aa: CASSQEGQGNIQYF
j_gene: TRBJ2-4
v_gene: TRBV4-1
abundance: NA
d_gene: TRBD1

CDR3nt: TGTGCCAGCAGTTTGACATCCACGGGGGTGGGGGGTGGCTACACCTTC
CDR3aa: CASSLTSTGVGGGYTF
j_gene: TRBJ1-2
v_gene: TRBV27
abundance: NA
d_gene: NA

CDR3nt: TGTGCCATCAGTAGCGGGGAAGGCACAGATACGCAGTATTTT
CDR3aa: CAISSGEGTDTQYF
j_gene: TRBJ2-3
v_gene: TRBV10-3
abundance: NA
d_gene: TRBD2

CDR3nt: TGTGCCAGCAGCTTACTCGGCCCCACAGATACGCAGTATTTT
CDR3aa: CASSLLGPTDTQYF
j_gene: TRBJ2-3
v_gene: TRBV7-6
abundance: few
d_gene: NA

CDR3nt: TGCGCCAGCAGCTTGGAAGGAATGGTCCAGTACTTC
CDR3aa: CASSLEGMVQYF
j_gene: TRBJ2-5
v_gene: TRBV5-1
abundance: once
d_gene: NA

CDR3nt: TGTGCCAGCAGCTTTGGACAGGACACTGAAGCTTTCTTT
CDR3aa: CASSFGQDTEAFF
j_gene: TRBJ1-1
v_gene: TRBV7-2
abundance: few
d_gene: TRBD1

CDR3nt: TGCGCCAGCAGGGGGGTGGGGGCCGAGCAGTACTTC
CDR3aa: CASRGVGAEQYF
j_gene: TRBJ2-7
v_gene: TRBV4-3
abundance: NA
d_gene: NA

CDR3nt: TGTGCCTGGACAGGACTTACCAATGAGCAGTTCTTC
CDR3aa: CAWTGLTNEQFF
j_gene: TRBJ2-1
v_gene: TRBV30
abundance: few
d_gene: NA

CDR3nt: TGTGCCAGCAGTTGGGACACCTACGAGCAGTACTTC
CDR3aa: CASSWDTYEQYF
j_gene: TRBJ2-7
v_gene: TRBV6-6
abundance: NA
d_gene: NA

CDR3nt: TGTGCCAGCAGTTCTCGCGTTCACTATGGCTACACCTTC
CDR3aa: CASSSRVHYGYTF
j_gene: TRBJ1-2
v_gene: TRBV27
abundance: NA
d_gene: NA

CDR3nt: TGTGCCAGCAGGTCGTTAGTAGCTACAAGAAAGACCTATGGCTACACCTTC
CDR3aa: CASRSLVATRKTYGYTF
j_gene: TRBJ1-2
v_gene: TRBV21-1
abundance: NA
d_gene: NA

CDR3nt: TGTGCCAGCAGCTTGTCTCCGGAGAAATCCTACGAGCAGTACTTC
CDR3aa: CASSLSPEKSYEQYF
j_gene: TRBJ2-7
v_gene: TRBV7-4
abundance: few
d_gene: NA

CDR3nt: TGTGCCAGCAGCTCGGGACCGTCCTACGAGCAGTACTTC
CDR3aa: CASSSGPSYEQYF
j_gene: TRBJ2-7
v_gene: TRBV7-2
abundance: NA
d_gene: NA

CDR3nt: TGTGCCAGCAGTTACTCCTCAGGGGGGACTGAAGCTTTCTTT
CDR3aa: CASSYSSGGTEAFF
j_gene: TRBJ1-1
v_gene: TRBV6-6
abundance: medium-sized
d_gene: TRBD1

CDR3nt: TGTGCCAGCAGTGAATGGAGCGGGGGGGCCACAGATACGCAGTATTTT
CDR3aa: CASSEWSGGATDTQYF
j_gene: TRBJ2-3
v_gene: TRBV25-1
abundance: few
d_gene: TRBD2

CDR3nt: TGTGCCAGCAGCGCCCGGGACAGGAGTTACACCGGGGAGCTGTTTTTT
CDR3aa: CASSARDRSYTGELFF
j_gene: TRBJ2-2
v_gene: TRBV9
abundance: few
d_gene: TRBD1

CDR3nt: TGTGCCAGCAGCTTAGCAGGGGCAGATACGCAGTATTTT
CDR3aa: CASSLAGADTQYF
j_gene: TRBJ2-3
v_gene: TRBV7-9
abundance: NA
d_gene: NA

CDR3nt: TGCGCCAGCAGCCAAGACCCCTCCCAGGTAGATACGCAGTATTTT
CDR3aa: CASSQDPSQVDTQYF
j_gene: TRBJ2-3
v_gene: TRBV4-1
abundance: NA
d_gene: NA

CDR3nt: TGTGCCAGCAGCTTGGTACGGGGCGAGCAGTACTTC
CDR3aa: CASSLVRGEQYF
j_gene: TRBJ2-7
v_gene: TRBV5-6
abundance: NA
d_gene: NA

CDR3nt: TGTGCCAGCAGCTTCGACCTAGCGGGAGTCAATGAGCAGCACTTC
CDR3aa: CASSFDLAGVNEQHF
j_gene: TRBJ2-7
v_gene: TRBV5-6
abundance: NA
d_gene: TRBD2

CDR3nt: TGTGCCAGCAGTTGGGCCGGGGCCAACGTCCTGACTTTC
CDR3aa: CASSWAGANVLTF
j_gene: TRBJ2-6
v_gene: TRBV27
abundance: many
d_gene: NA